This entry describes one TCR beta chain. The sample originates from a study of Ad26.COV2.S vaccination and SARS-CoV-2 variants. About the research overall: It was the COV1001 Ad26.COV2.S trial arm that included the donor. Dosing was one shot or two shots 56 days apart.

The CDR3 spans 14 residues. Germline-derived CDR1 and CDR2 are KGHSH and LQKENI. V was trimmed by 3 bases and J by 0 bases, leaving 9 bases between them. Treatment of the sample: some 20 received Ad26.COV2.S at low or high dose, single or two shots; 5 received placebo; per-sample allocation not given. Samples analyzed were those drawn on day 63 after the first vaccine or placebo injection. Expression of Wuhan-strain SARS-CoV-2 spike came from the Ad26 vector that formed the vaccine. Here immunoSEQ multiplex PCR was the method, and the copy in TCRdb shows in-frame clones only, minus some. The sample contains about 350,000 clones, 85% of which appear only once.

The source material was peripheral blood, sampled in a trial of Ad26.COV2.S vaccine versus placebo. The chain combines TRBV18 with TRBJ2-7; D is possibly TRBD1 or TRBD2 (5 bases each). The TCR was taken from a person aged 18-60 years who received the Ad26.COV2.S COVID-19 vaccine or a placebo. DNA for the CDR3: TGTGCCAGCTCACCCTGGGGGAGCTCCTACGAGCAGTACTTC. Its protein product is CASSPWGSSYEQYF.